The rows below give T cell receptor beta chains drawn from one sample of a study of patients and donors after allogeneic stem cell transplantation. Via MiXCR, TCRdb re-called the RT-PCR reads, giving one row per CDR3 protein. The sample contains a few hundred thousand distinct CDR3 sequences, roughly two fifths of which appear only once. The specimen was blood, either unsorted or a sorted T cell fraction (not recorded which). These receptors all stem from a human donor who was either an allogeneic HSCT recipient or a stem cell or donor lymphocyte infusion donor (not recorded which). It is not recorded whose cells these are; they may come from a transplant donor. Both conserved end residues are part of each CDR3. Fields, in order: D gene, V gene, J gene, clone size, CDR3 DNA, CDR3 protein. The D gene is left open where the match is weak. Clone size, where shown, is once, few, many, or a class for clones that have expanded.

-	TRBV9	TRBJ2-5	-	TGTGCCAGCAGCGTTGGGACTCAAGAGACCCAGTACTTC	CASSVGTQETQYF
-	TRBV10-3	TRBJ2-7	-	TGTGCCATCCGGCGGAGTACCTACGAGCAGTACTTC	CAIRRSTYEQYF
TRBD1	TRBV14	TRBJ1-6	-	TGTGCCAGCAGCCGGAGGGGGCCCTCCTATAATTCACCCCTCCACTTT	CASSRRGPSYNSPLHF
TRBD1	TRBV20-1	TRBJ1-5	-	TGCAGTGCTAGGGCAGGGGGCGAGAATCAGCCCCAGCATTTT	CSARAGGENQPQHF
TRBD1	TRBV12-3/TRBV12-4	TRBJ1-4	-	TGTGCCAGCAGTAACCCGGGACAGGTGGATGAAAAACTGTTTTTT	CASSNPGQVDEKLFF
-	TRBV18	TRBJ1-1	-	TGTGCCAGCTCACCAATTACGAACACTGAAGCTTTCTTT	CASSPITNTEAFF
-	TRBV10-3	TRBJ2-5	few	TGTGCCATCAGTGAGTCGACTCGGGGTGGAGAGACCCAGTACTTC	CAISESTRGGETQYF
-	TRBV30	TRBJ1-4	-	TGTGCCTGGAGCCGCAGGCGGGCTAATGAAAAACTGTTTTTT	CAWSRRRANEKLFF
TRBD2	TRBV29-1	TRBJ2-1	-	TGCAGCGTCATCACTAGCGGGGGGGCTCTTTACAATGAGCAGTTCTTC	CSVITSGGALYNEQFF
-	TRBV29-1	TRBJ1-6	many	TGCAGCGTTGATTTGGGTATGGGCCCCCTCCACTTT	CSVDLGMGPLHF
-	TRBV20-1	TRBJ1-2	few	TGCAGTGCCCCCAGAGGCCCTCACTATGGCTACACCTTC	CSAPRGPHYGYTF
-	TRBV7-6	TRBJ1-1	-	TGTGCCAGCAGCTTAGCGGACACAGCTAACACTGAAGCTTTCTTT	CASSLADTANTEAFF
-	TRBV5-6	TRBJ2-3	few	TGTGCCAGCAGCCTCCTCTCGTCTAGCACAGATACGCAGTATTTT	CASSLLSSSTDTQYF
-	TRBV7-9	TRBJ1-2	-	TGTGCCAGCAGCAAACAGGCTAACTATGGCTACACCTTC	CASSKQANYGYTF
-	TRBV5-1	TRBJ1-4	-	TGCGCCAGCAGCTTCGGACAGTCCAGGGAAAAACTGTTTTTT	CASSFGQSREKLFF
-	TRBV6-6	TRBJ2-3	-	TGTGCCAGCAGTCGGTGGCGGAGGGGCACAGATACGCAGTATTTT	CASSRWRRGTDTQYF
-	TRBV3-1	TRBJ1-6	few	TGTGCCAGCAGCCCATTGGGCCGCTATAATTCACCCCTCCACTTT	CASSPLGRYNSPLHF
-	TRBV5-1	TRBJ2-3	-	TGCGCCAGCAGCTCTTATGGCACAGATACGCAGTATTTT	CASSSYGTDTQYF
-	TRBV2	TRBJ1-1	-	TGTGCCAGCAGTCATCCGGGCAACACTGAAGCTTTCTTT	CASSHPGNTEAFF
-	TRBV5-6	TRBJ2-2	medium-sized	TGTGCCAGCAGCCCCCGTTACACCGGGGAGCTGTTTTTT	CASSPRYTGELFF
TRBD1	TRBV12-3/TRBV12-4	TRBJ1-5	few	TGTGCCAGCAGTTTAAGGTCGGGTGCGGCAGGGGGCGGCCCGTATAGCAATCAGCCCCAGCATTTT	CASSLRSGAAGGGPYSNQPQHF
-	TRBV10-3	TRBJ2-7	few	TGTGCCATCAGTGAGGTGGCAGGGAGATCCTACGAGCAGTACTTC	CAISEVAGRSYEQYF
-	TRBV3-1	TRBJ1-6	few	TGTGCCAGCAGCCAGAGCAGCTTTAATTCACCCCTCCACTTT	CASSQSSFNSPLHF
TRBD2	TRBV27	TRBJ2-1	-	TGTGCCAGCAGTCGTTCAGCTAGCGGGGGGACCAATGAGCAGTTCTTC	CASSRSASGGTNEQFF
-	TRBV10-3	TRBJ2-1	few	TGTGCCACCCGGAGCGGCCGCTCCTACAATGAGCAGTTCTTC	CATRSGRSYNEQFF
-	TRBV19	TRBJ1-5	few	TGTGCCAGTAGTATGAAGCAGGCCAATCATCAGCCCCAGCATTTT	CASSMKQANHQPQHF
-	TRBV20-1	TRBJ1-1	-	TGCAGTGCAAGGACAGCCTTGAACACTGAAGCTTTCTTT	CSARTALNTEAFF
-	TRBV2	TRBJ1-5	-	TGTGCCAGCAGTGGGGATTACAATCAGCCCCAGCATTTT	CASSGDYNQPQHF
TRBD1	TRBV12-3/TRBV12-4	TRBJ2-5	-	TGTGCCAGCAGTACGACAGGGAAGGGGGAGACCCAGTACTTC	CASSTTGKGETQYF
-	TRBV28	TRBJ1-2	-	TGTGCCAGCACTCTCCAAGGGTATGGCTACACCTTC	CASTLQGYGYTF
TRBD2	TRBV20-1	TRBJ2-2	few	TGCAGTGCTAGATGGACTAGTTGGGCCGGGGAGCTGTTTTTT	CSARWTSWAGELFF
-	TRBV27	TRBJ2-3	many	TGTGCCAGCAGACTCACGGTTAGCACAGATACGCAGTATTTT	CASRLTVSTDTQYF
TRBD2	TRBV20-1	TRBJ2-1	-	TGCAGTGCTAAGGGCCTAGCGGGGTTCCACAATGAGCAGTTCTTC	CSAKGLAGFHNEQFF
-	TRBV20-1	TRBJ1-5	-	TGCAGTGCCCAAATGTATAGCAATCAGCCCCAGCATTTT	CSAQMYSNQPQHF
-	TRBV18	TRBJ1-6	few	TGTGCCAGCTCACCAAGCTCCTATAATTCACCCCTCCACTTT	CASSPSSYNSPLHF
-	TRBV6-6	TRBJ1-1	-	TGTGCCAGCAGAGAAGGCGATCGCCCTGAAGCTTTCTTT	CASREGDRPEAFF
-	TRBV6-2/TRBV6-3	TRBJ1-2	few	TGTGCCAGCAGTTACGACGGGGTGACTAACTATGGCTACACCTTC	CASSYDGVTNYGYTF
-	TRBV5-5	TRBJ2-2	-	TGTGCCAGCAGCTTGGGCCAGCCTAACACCGGGGAGCTGTTTTTT	CASSLGQPNTGELFF
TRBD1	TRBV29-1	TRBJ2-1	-	TGCAGCGTTCCGGGACAGGGGATCTACAATGAGCAGTTCTTC	CSVPGQGIYNEQFF
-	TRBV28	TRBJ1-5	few	TGTGCCAGCAGGGGTGAGCAGGTCATTCGTCAGCCCCAGCATTTT	CASRGEQVIRQPQHF
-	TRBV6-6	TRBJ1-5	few	TGTGCCAGCAGTTACTCGAAGGGGGGATATAGCAATCAGCCCCAGCATTTT	CASSYSKGGYSNQPQHF
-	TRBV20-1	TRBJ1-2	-	TGCAGTGCTAAGGCGGGACCCTATGGCTACACCTTC	CSAKAGPYGYTF
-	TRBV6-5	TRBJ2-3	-	TGTGCCAGCAGTCCCGTGGACAGCCCAACAGATACGCAGTATTTT	CASSPVDSPTDTQYF
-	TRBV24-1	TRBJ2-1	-	TGTGCCACCAGTGATTCCAGCCCCAGCTCCTACAATGAGCAGTTCTTC	CATSDSSPSSYNEQFF
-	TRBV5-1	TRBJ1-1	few	TGCGCCAGCAGCTTGGTTTCCGACCCCCACACTGAAGCTTTCTTT	CASSLVSDPHTEAFF
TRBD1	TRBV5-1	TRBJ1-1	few	TGCGCCAGCAGTCGACAGGGGGCTACACTGAACACTGAAGCTTTCTTT	CASSRQGATLNTEAFF
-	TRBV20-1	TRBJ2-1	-	TGCAGTGGAGAGCCCGACTCCTACAATGAGCAGTTCTTC	CSGEPDSYNEQFF
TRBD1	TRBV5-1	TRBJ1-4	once	TGCGCCAGCAGCTCCACAGGGGTTGAAAAACTGTTTTTT	CASSSTGVEKLFF
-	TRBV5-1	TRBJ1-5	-	TGCGCCAGCAGCTTGTTCGGGACGGAAAATCAGCCCCAGCATTTT	CASSLFGTENQPQHF
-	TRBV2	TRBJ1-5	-	TGTGCCAGCAGTGAAGGGCGATTTAGCAATCAGCCCCAGCATTTT	CASSEGRFSNQPQHF
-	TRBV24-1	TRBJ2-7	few	TGTGCCCCGCAAGTGGAGTCGAGAACCTACGAGCAGTACTTC	CAPQVESRTYEQYF
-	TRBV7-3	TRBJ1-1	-	TGTGCCAGCAGCTTAACAGGGCCTTACAACACTGAAGCTTTCTTT	CASSLTGPYNTEAFF
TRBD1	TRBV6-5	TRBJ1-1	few	TGTGCCAGCAGTCCACCGGGACAGCTGGTCAACACTGAAGCTTTCTTT	CASSPPGQLVNTEAFF